This is a list of T cell receptor beta chains from one sample in a study of cytomegalovirus exposure and HLA in healthy donors. Using immunoSEQ multiplex PCR, the repertoire was profiled, and TCRdb retains in-frame clones only, with some absent. The top ten hold 7.5% to 9% of the sample, which has roughly 110,000 clones, 73% seen once. Sequencing input: PBMCs. Receptor source: a man under 40 in good health and CMV-seronegative. CDR3s include the opening cysteine and the closing phenylalanine or tryptophan. D genes are given only for firm matches. Not all rows give a size; the values are once, few, many and, for expanded clones, a class.

TRBJ2-7,-,TRBD1,TRBV10-3,CAISEAQGDQGEQYF,TGTGCCATCAGTGAGGCACAGGGGGATCAGGGCGAGCAGTACTTC
TRBJ1-1,-,-,TRBV6-5,CASSYSAGRTEAFF,TGTGCCAGCAGTTACTCGGCAGGGAGGACTGAAGCTTTCTTT
TRBJ2-1,-,TRBD2,TRBV9,CASSTRVDGGTYNEQFF,TGTGCCAGCAGCACGCGAGTGGACGGGGGGACCTACAATGAGCAGTTCTTC
TRBJ2-1,-,TRBD2,TRBV30,CAWSVRGGSYNEQFF,TGTGCCTGGAGTGTACGCGGGGGCTCCTACAATGAGCAGTTCTTC
TRBJ1-1,few,-,TRBV5-4,CASSLVVNTEAFF,TGTGCCAGCAGCTTGGTCGTGAACACTGAAGCTTTCTTT
TRBJ2-2,-,TRBD2,TRBV6-1,CASSEGLAGTGELFF,TGTGCCAGCAGTGAGGGACTAGCGGGGACCGGGGAGCTGTTTTTT
TRBJ1-6,-,-,TRBV28,CASRDNTVKGSPLHF,TGTGCCAGCAGGGACAACACGGTTAAAGGATCACCCCTCCACTTT
TRBJ2-7,-,TRBD2,TRBV19,CASSLGLAGGFYEQYF,TGTGCCAGTAGTCTAGGACTAGCGGGGGGATTCTACGAGCAGTACTTC
TRBJ1-2,-,-,TRBV14,CASSQELYYGYTF,TGTGCCAGCAGCCAAGAACTCTACTATGGCTACACCTTC
TRBJ1-1,-,-,TRBV13,CASSLGQAAGEAFF,TGTGCCAGCAGCTTAGGACAAGCCGCCGGGGAAGCTTTCTTT
TRBJ2-1,-,-,TRBV15,CATSRDPGDEQFF,TGTGCCACCAGCAGAGATCCAGGGGATGAGCAGTTCTTC
TRBJ1-4,few,TRBD1,TRBV6-1,CASSDGQGEYEKLFF,TGTGCCAGCAGTGATGGGCAGGGGGAATATGAAAAACTGTTTTTT
TRBJ2-5,once,-,TRBV27,CASSPLRTRGEETQYF,TGTGCCAGCAGTCCCCTGCGGACCAGGGGAGAAGAGACCCAGTACTTC
TRBJ1-2,-,TRBD1,TRBV5-4,CASSLAGQGVGYTF,TGTGCCAGCAGCTTGGCGGGACAGGGGGTCGGCTACACCTTC
TRBJ1-5,few,TRBD1,TRBV15,CATRGQGNQPQHF,TGTGCCACGAGAGGACAGGGGAATCAGCCCCAGCATTTT